The entry below gives a single T cell receptor beta chain sequence along with its context. The antigen is undetermined. Some clones are missing from TCRdb's copy, which holds only in-frame ones; the method was immunoSEQ multiplex PCR. Among about 2.5 million clones, just under 95% were seen once, and the ten largest hold 0.3% to 0.45%. These data come from a study of shared clonotypes between healthy human individuals. The germline CDR1 and CDR2 sequences are SGDLS and YYNGEE. V was pared by 0 bases and J by 3 bases, with 4 bases of the junction left unmatched. The CDR3 is made up of 15 amino acids. Notes on the study in general: Sorted-subset sequencing, rarefaction showed, was incomplete despite large depth. The sharing of 4.5% to 5.5% of naive CD4 clonotypes was seen across a few donors.

Sequencing was carried out using naive CD4+ T cells from PBMCs. Subset of the sample: CD45RA+ positively selected. V gene TRBV9 combines with J gene TRBJ1-1; 8 bases align to TRBD1. The receptor's source is a man in his late teens or twenties in good health. Some clones in this sample may be carry-over from other donors' samples. CDR3 nucleotides: TGTGCCAGCAGCGTAGACGGGACAGGCTACACTGAAGCTTTCTTT. It is translated as CASSVDGTGYTEAFF.